These 27 T cell receptor beta chains originate from one sample sequenced in a study of T cell responses to AZD1222 COVID-19 vaccine. TCRdb keeps only in-frame clones here, not all; method: immunoSEQ multiplex PCR. The table has 150,000 to 200,000 clones, more than 85% seen once; the top ten hold about 4.2%. The specimen was peripheral blood, collected on day 0 of AZD1222 vaccination. The receptors stem from an adult in good health.

The chain has TRBV11-2 and TRBJ1-6; possibly TRBD1 for D (5 bases). Germline V gene sequence: CDR1 SGHAT, CDR2 FQNNGV. The germline V and J ends were trimmed by 6 bases and 6 bases, with 15 bases remaining between them. There are 15 residues in the CDR3. The chain's CDR3 is CASSLRVSVNSPLHF. The CDR3 nucleotides read TGTGCCAGCAGTCTCAGGGTATCCGTTAATTCACCCCTCCACTTT.

This chain connects TRBV6-5 to TRBJ1-1, with TRBD1 matching over 9 bases. The CDR3 runs to 16 residues. Germline CDR1 MNHEY, CDR2 SVGAGI. J gave up 5 bases and V 4 bases, and 11 bases lay outside the gene matches. Written as DNA, the CDR3 is TGTGCCAGCAGTTTCCTGAGGGGACAGGGAGCGACTGAAGCTTTCTTT. Its protein product is CASSFLRGQGATEAFF.

CDR3 loop: CASSLRTRRNEQYF. For the CDR3, the DNA is TGTGCCAGCAGCCTCCGGACTAGACGGAACGAGCAGTACTTC. V gene TRBV3-1 (or the pseudogene TRBV3-2) combines with J gene TRBJ2-7; 7 bases map to TRBD2. The CDR3 consists of 14 residues. Germline V gene sequence: CDR1 LGHDT, CDR2 YNNKEL (reference sequence). The J segment lost 5 bases and the V segment lost 4 bases, leaving 8 bases of the junction unmatched.

The rearrangement uses TRBV7-9 and TRBJ1-5; possibly TRBD1 for D (5 bases). Trimming took 3 bases from V and 6 from J, leaving 12 bases between them. This CDR3 has 14 amino acids. The germline V gene encodes CDR1 SEHNR and CDR2 FQNEAQ (reference sequence). Written as DNA, the CDR3 is TGTGCCAGCAGCTTTGTCAGGGAAACTCAGCCCCAGCATTTT. It yields the protein CASSFVRETQPQHF.

This clone was counted a single time. The V and J genes are TRBV7-9 and TRBJ1-1; D uncertain. The CDR3 totals 13 residues. V lost 2 bases to trimming and J lost 0 bases, with 4 bases between them. CDR1 is SEHNR, CDR2 FQNEAQ, per germline (reference sequence). CDR3 protein: CASSLPMNTEAFF. The DNA of the CDR3 is TGTGCCAGCAGCTTACCGATGAACACTGAAGCTTTCTTT.

This clone was detected only once. V is TRBV18 and J is TRBJ2-1; 8 positions match TRBD2. V lost 6 bases, J lost 4 bases, and 5 bases stayed unmatched. Germline CDR1 reads KGHSH; CDR2 reads LQKENI. The CDR3 spans 14 residues. The CDR3 DNA follows: TGTGCCAGCTCCCCGGGGGGGCCATACAATGAGCAGTTCTTC. This gives the protein CASSPGGPYNEQFF. The full variable domain, completed using reference TRBV18 and TRBJ2-1, is NAGVMQNPRHLVRRRGQEARLRCSPMKGHSHVYWYRQLPEEGLKFMVYLQKENIIDESGMPKERFSAEFPKEGPSILRIQQVVRGDSAAYFCASSPGGPYNEQFFGPGTRLTVL.

There are a few counts of this clone. The rearrangement joins TRBV3-1 (or the pseudogene TRBV3-2) to TRBJ1-2; D might be TRBD1 (6 bases). The CDR3 has 15 amino acids. Trimming removed 3 bases from V and 1 base from J, with 12 bases in between. Germline V gene sequence: CDR1 LGHDT, CDR2 YNNKEL (reference sequence). The CDR3 sequence: CASSHNQGRNYGYTF. CDR3 coding DNA: TGTGCCAGCAGCCATAATCAGGGGCGTAACTATGGCTACACCTTC.

The chain links TRBV3-1 (or the pseudogene TRBV3-2) to TRBJ2-7; 9 bases are shared with TRBD2. The CDR3 is 16 residues long. Germline V gives CDR1 LGHDT, CDR2 YNNKEL (reference sequence). Trimming removed 4 bases from V and 4 bases from J; junction bases left unmatched: 11. This chain's CDR3 is CASSLSSGDSVYEQYF. CDR3 coding DNA: TGTGCCAGCAGCCTATCTAGCGGGGACTCTGTGTACGAGCAGTACTTC.

The chain combines TRBV5-1 with TRBJ2-7; the D is unclear. The V gene's germline CDR1 is SGHRS and CDR2 YFSETQ. V was pared by 6 bases and J by 0 bases, with 13 bases between. This CDR3 contains 14 residues. For the CDR3, the DNA is TGCGCCAGCAAGCTTGAGGTCTACTCCTACGAGCAGTACTTC. It translates to CASKLEVYSYEQYF.

The genes are TRBV29-1 and TRBJ1-5, with D uncertain. V was clipped by 7 bases and J by 2 bases, with 15 bases between them. This CDR3 has 14 residues. The germline V gene has CDR1 SQVTM and CDR2 ANQGSEA. The CDR3 protein is CSAGDPGGNQPQHF. The CDR3 DNA reads as TGCAGCGCCGGCGACCCCGGAGGCAATCAGCCCCAGCATTTT.

The J gene is TRBJ2-7, the V gene TRBV28; 9 nucleotides align to TRBD1. CDR3 length: 13 amino acids. Germline CDR1 and CDR2: MDHEN and SYDVKM. V shed 9 bases, J shed 1 base, and the junction held 4 bases outside the gene matches. CDR3 region: CASIQGASYEQYF. For the CDR3, the DNA is TGTGCCAGTATACAGGGGGCGTCCTACGAGCAGTACTTC.

The rearrangement uses TRBV6-5 and TRBJ1-1; D is possibly TRBD1 (5 bases). V lost 2 bases to trimming and J lost 5 bases, with 9 bases between them. CDR1 and CDR2 from the germline V gene are MNHEY and SVGAGI. The CDR3 has 13 residues. CDR3 protein: CASSYPGWTEAFF. The DNA of the CDR3 is TGTGCCAGCAGTTACCCAGGGTGGACTGAAGCTTTCTTT.

The rearrangement joins TRBV5-1 to TRBJ2-2; a possible D gene is TRBD2 (7 bases). Trimming stripped 7 bases from V and 1 base from J, with 11 bases between. The CDR3 spans 14 residues. The germline V gene encodes CDR1 SGHRS and CDR2 YFSETQ. The CDR3 DNA follows: TGCGCCAGCGGCGGGGGCAGGAACACCGGGGAGCTGTTTTTT. Translation: CASGGGRNTGELFF.

This clone was picked up one time. The genes are TRBV18 and TRBJ2-5; D ambiguous. This CDR3 spans 17 amino acids. CDR1 and CDR2 (germline): KGHSH, LQKENI. V lost 2 bases and J 1 base, leaving 17 bases between the germline ends. The CDR3 sequence: CASSPSGFRTFQETQYF. DNA for the CDR3: TGTGCCAGCTCACCATCCGGGTTCAGAACCTTCCAAGAGACCCAGTACTTC.

The genes are TRBV3-1 (or the pseudogene TRBV3-2) and TRBJ1-4, with D possibly matching TRBD1 (5 bases). The V and J ends lost 5 bases and 6 bases respectively, with 16 bases between them. This CDR3 contains 15 residues. Germline CDR1 reads LGHDT; CDR2 reads YNNKEL (reference sequence). CDR3 DNA: TGTGCCAGCAGCTTACGGACGGGGGGGGATGAAAAACTGTTTTTT. This sequence encodes CASSLRTGGDEKLFF.

The chain couples TRBV5-6 to TRBJ1-3; possible D gene TRBD1, 6 bases. The CDR3 consists of 18 residues. V was pared by 2 bases and J by 0 bases, with 18 bases between. Per germline, CDR1 SGHDT and CDR2 YYEEEE. CDR3 in amino acids: CASSLLYSGQISGNTIYF. The DNA of the CDR3 is TGTGCCAGCAGCTTATTATACTCGGGACAAATCTCTGGAAACACCATATATTTT. Full variable domain (outside the CDR3, taken from reference TRBV5-6 and TRBJ1-3): DAGVTQSPTHLIKTRGQQVTLRCSPKSGHDTVSWYQQALGQGPQFIFQYYEEEERQRGNFPDRFSGHQFPNYSSELNVNALLLGDSALYLCASSLLYSGQISGNTIYFGEGSWLTVV.

The V gene is TRBV12-5, the J gene TRBJ2-1; D might be TRBD1 (6 bases). The germline V gene has CDR1 LGHNT and CDR2 FRNRAP. Trimming pared 6 bases from V and 3 bases from J, leaving 15 bases between. The CDR3 extends over 15 amino acids. The CDR3 loop is CASGPGQIVYNEQFF. Here the CDR3 DNA reads TGTGCTAGTGGCCCCGGACAGATTGTCTACAATGAGCAGTTCTTC.

V usage is TRBV19 and J usage is TRBJ2-7; the match to TRBD2 covers 10 bases. This CDR3 comprises 15 residues. V lost 8 bases to trimming and J lost 5 bases; unmatched junction nucleotides: 12. CDR1 is LNHDA, CDR2 SQIVND, per germline (reference sequence). The CDR3 loop reads CASGPSGSSPHEQYF. CDR3 nucleotide sequence: TGTGCCAGTGGACCTAGCGGGAGTTCCCCCCACGAGCAGTACTTC.

The chain carries TRBV18 and TRBJ2-5, with a possible D match to TRBD1 (5 bases). Germline V gives CDR1 KGHSH, CDR2 LQKENI. This CDR3 contains 14 residues. V lost 3 bases to trimming and J lost 3 bases, with 11 bases between them. As DNA, the CDR3 is TGTGCCAGCTCACCGCTGGGGCTAGAAGAGACCCAGTACTTC. It yields the protein CASSPLGLEETQYF.

As for this clone: Other DNA sequences in this sample translate to the same CDR3. This chain links TRBV6-5 with TRBJ1-3; TRBD1 might be the D (5 bases). Deletions cut 0 bases from V and 0 bases from J, with 6 bases between. The CDR3 totals 15 residues. Germline CDR1 reads MNHEY; CDR2 reads SVGAGI. The DNA for the CDR3 is TGTGCCAGCAGTTACTCGGGGGTCTCTGGAAACACCATATATTTT. The encoded protein is CASSYSGVSGNTIYF.

CDR3 nucleotide sequence: TGCGCCAGCAGCTTAGCGGGGGGCCCGGTTGAGCAGTTCTTC. Protein product: CASSLAGGPVEQFF. The chain carries TRBV5-1 and TRBJ2-1, with 9 bases identical to TRBD2. Trimming took 2 bases from V and 9 from J; bases not matched to a gene: 6. Germline CDR1 is SGHRS and CDR2 is YFSETQ. This CDR3 spans 14 amino acids.

This chain's CDR3 is CASSALSDEQYF. CDR3 DNA: TGTGCCAGCAGTGCATTATCGGACGAGCAGTACTTC. The rearrangement joins TRBV6-6 to TRBJ2-7; D remains unclear. Trimming left V 5 bases short and J 5 bases short, with 10 bases between. In germline, CDR1 is MNHNY, CDR2 SVGAGI (reference sequence). There are 12 residues in the CDR3.

This clone was detected many times. CDR3 amino acids: CASSQTGTNYGYTF. The CDR3 nucleotides are TGTGCCAGCAGCCAAACCGGGACCAACTATGGCTACACCTTC. J is TRBJ1-2 and V is TRBV4-2, with a weak D call TRBD1 (5 bases). CDR1 is LGHNA and CDR2 is YNFKEQ in the germline V gene. V dropped 2 bases and J dropped 2 bases, with 9 bases sitting between them. CDR3 length equals 14 residues.

This chain links TRBV30 with TRBJ2-7, with 8 positions matching TRBD1. With V trimmed by 6 bases and J by 2 bases, 3 bases remained unmatched. CDR1 is GTSNPN, CDR2 SVGIG, per germline (reference sequence). The CDR3 is made up of 12 amino acids. Here the CDR3 DNA reads TGTGCCTGCGGACAGGGACCCTACGAGCAGTACTTC. It encodes CACGQGPYEQYF.

The CDR3 sequence is CASSQDVRGHEQFF. CDR3 coding DNA: TGCGCCAGCAGCCAAGATGTGCGGGGGCACGAGCAGTTCTTC. V is TRBV4-1 and J is TRBJ2-1; perhaps TRBD2 as D (7 bases). The V gene lost 0 bases and the J gene lost 10 bases, with 13 bases spanning the gap. Germline CDR1 is MGHRA and CDR2 is YSYEKL. The CDR3 runs 14 residues.

The genes are TRBV27 and TRBJ1-1, with D perhaps TRBD1 (6 bases). V lost 6 bases to trimming and J lost 1 base, with 15 bases between them. The CDR3 runs 15 residues. The germline V gene encodes CDR1 MNHEY and CDR2 SMNVEV (reference sequence). The CDR3 protein is CASREYGGKNTEAFF. In nucleotides, the CDR3 is TGTGCCAGCAGAGAGTATGGGGGCAAGAACACTGAAGCTTTCTTT.

The chain combines TRBV6-1 with TRBJ2-7, with D possibly being TRBD1 (6 bases). The germline CDR1 and CDR2 sequences are MNHNS and SASEGT. The CDR3 loop spans 15 amino acids. V was trimmed by 3 bases and J by 3 bases, leaving 15 bases between them. This CDR3 is CASSDRWTAYYEQYF. CDR3 sequence (DNA): TGTGCCAGCAGTGATCGTTGGACAGCCTACTACGAGCAGTACTTC.